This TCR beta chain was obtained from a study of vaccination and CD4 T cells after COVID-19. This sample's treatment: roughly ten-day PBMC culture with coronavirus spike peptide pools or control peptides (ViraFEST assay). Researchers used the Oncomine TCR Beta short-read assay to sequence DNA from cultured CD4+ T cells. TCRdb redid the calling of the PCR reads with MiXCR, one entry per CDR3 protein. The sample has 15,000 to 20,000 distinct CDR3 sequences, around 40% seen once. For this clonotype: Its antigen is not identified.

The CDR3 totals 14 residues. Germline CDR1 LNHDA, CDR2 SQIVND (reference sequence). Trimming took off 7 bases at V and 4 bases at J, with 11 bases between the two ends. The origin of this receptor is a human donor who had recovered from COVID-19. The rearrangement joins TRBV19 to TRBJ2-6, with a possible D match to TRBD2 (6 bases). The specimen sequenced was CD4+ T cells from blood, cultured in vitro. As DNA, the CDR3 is TGTGCCAGTACCCGGAGGGGAGGGGCCAACGTCCTGACTTTC. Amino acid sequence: CASTRRGGANVLTF.